One and the same sample provided the 8 T cell receptor beta chains below, sequenced in a study of OX40 agonist ivuxolimab in advanced cancers. Libraries were constructed by the immunoSEQ multiplex PCR assay. The source is immuneACCESS, and TCRdb retained only in-frame sequences with V and J called. Part of the clones is not carried over; for the studies checked, unresolved V genes explain less than half of this, and the remainder is unexplained. The table for this sample lists about 41,000 clones; roughly 89% of them were counted only once. The top ten constitute approximately 35% of the sample. The sample was CD4+ or CD8+ T cells sorted from blood, taken in a trial of the OX40 agonist ivuxolimab. The receptors come from an adult with an advanced solid tumor such as melanoma, head and neck, liver or kidney cancer.

The CDR3 nucleotides are TGCAGTGCTCGGAATGGCTACACCTTC. This sequence encodes CSARNGYTF. V and J are TRBV20-1 and TRBJ1-2; D is unclear. The CDR3 totals 9 residues. The V gene's germline CDR1 is DFQATT and CDR2 SNEGSKA (reference sequence). The ends were cut back, 5 bases at V and 6 bases at J, with 4 bases in the middle.

CDR3 DNA sequence: TGTGCCAGTAGTAGTCCCGGGTCTGGAAACACCATATATTTT. Translating gives CASSSPGSGNTIYF. The chain couples TRBV19 to TRBJ1-3; no firm D call. Trimming stripped 4 bases from V and 1 base from J, with 8 bases between. Germline assignment: CDR1 LNHDA and CDR2 SQIVND (reference sequence). CDR3 size: 14 residues.

This chain links TRBV9 with TRBJ2-5, with TRBD2 matching 7 bases. The ends lost 0 bases at V and 5 bases at J; junction bases unmatched: 7. This CDR3 spans 15 amino acids. Germline CDR1 SGDLS, CDR2 YYNGEE. CDR3 in amino acids: CASSVELAVRETQYF. The CDR3 region has the DNA TGTGCCAGCAGCGTAGAGCTAGCGGTTCGCGAGACCCAGTACTTC. The whole variable domain, remainder taken from reference TRBV9 and TRBJ2-5, is DSGVTQTPKHLITATGQRVTLRCSPRSGDLSVYWYQQSLDQGLQFLIQYYNGEERAKGNILERFSAQQFPDLHSELNLSSLELGDSALYFCASSVELAVRETQYFGPGTRLLVL.

The chain uses TRBV7-3 and TRBJ2-3, with 8 bases matching TRBD1. This CDR3 has 13 residues. Germline V lookup: CDR1 SGHTA, CDR2 FQGTGA. With 4 bases clipped from V and 4 bases from J, the junction kept 1 base outside the gene matches. The CDR3 sequence: CASSWGQADTQYF. DNA for the CDR3: TGTGCCAGCAGCTGGGGACAGGCAGATACGCAGTATTTT.

V is TRBV9 and J is TRBJ1-3; D is undetermined. The V end was cut by 3 bases, the J end by 0 bases, with 13 bases between. CDR3 length equals 16 residues. Germline assignment: CDR1 SGDLS and CDR2 YYNGEE. CDR3 sequence (DNA): TGTGCCAGCAGCGCCGCCGACGGGTTCTCTGGAAACACCATATATTTT. It translates to CASSAADGFSGNTIYF.

The chain couples TRBV6-5 to TRBJ2-7, with TRBD1 identical over 7 bases. The CDR3 is 15 amino acids. Germline V gene lookup returns CDR1 MNHEY and CDR2 SVGAGI. J lost 4 bases, V lost 2 bases, and 8 bases had no gene match. The CDR3 loop reads CASSYPGQLRYEQYF. DNA for the CDR3: TGTGCCAGCAGTTACCCGGGACAGCTACGATACGAGCAGTACTTC.

The chain joins TRBV6-5 to TRBJ2-7; tentative D call: TRBD2 (7 bases). CDR3 length equals 13 residues. V dropped 2 bases and J dropped 7 bases, with 12 bases sitting between them. From germline, CDR1 is MNHEY and CDR2 SVGAGI. The CDR3 reads CASSYGGAEEQYF. The CDR3 DNA sequence: TGTGCCAGCAGTTACGGGGGGGCTGAAGAGCAGTACTTC.

The rearrangement links TRBV7-2 to TRBJ1-2; no firm D call. The CDR3 contains 13 residues. Germline CDR1 is SGHTA and CDR2 is FQGNSA. V lost 5 bases to trimming and J lost 6 bases, with 13 bases between them. The DNA of the CDR3 is TGTGCCAGCAGCGGGCACTTAAACCATGGCTACACCTTC. Its translation is CASSGHLNHGYTF.